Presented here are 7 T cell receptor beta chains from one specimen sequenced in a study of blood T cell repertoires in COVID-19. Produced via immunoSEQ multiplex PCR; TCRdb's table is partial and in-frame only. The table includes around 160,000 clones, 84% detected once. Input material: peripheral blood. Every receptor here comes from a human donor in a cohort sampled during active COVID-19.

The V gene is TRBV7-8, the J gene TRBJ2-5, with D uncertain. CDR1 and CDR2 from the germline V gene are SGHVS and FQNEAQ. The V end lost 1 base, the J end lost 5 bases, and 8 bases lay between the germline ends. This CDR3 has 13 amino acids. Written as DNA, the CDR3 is TGTGCCAGCAGCTTAGGCCGAGCGGAGACCCAGTACTTC. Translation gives CASSLGRAETQYF.

The CDR3 nucleotides read TGCGCCAGCACCGCCGGGACAGGGGACTACGAGCAGTACTTC. Its translation is CASTAGTGDYEQYF. The V call is TRBV5-1, the J call TRBJ2-7, with 10 nucleotides matching TRBD1. This CDR3 region has 14 residues. The germline V gene encodes CDR1 SGHRS and CDR2 YFSETQ. The V gene end was trimmed by 6 bases and the J gene end by 3 bases; junction bases not matched to a gene: 6. The full variable domain, in which reference TRBV5-1 and TRBJ2-7 provide the parts outside the CDR3, is KAGVTQTPRYLIKTRGQQVTLSCSPISGHRSVSWYQQTPGQGLQFLFEYFSETQRNKGNFPGRFSGRQFSNSRSEMNVSTLELGDSALYLCASTAGTGDYEQYFGPGTRLTVT.

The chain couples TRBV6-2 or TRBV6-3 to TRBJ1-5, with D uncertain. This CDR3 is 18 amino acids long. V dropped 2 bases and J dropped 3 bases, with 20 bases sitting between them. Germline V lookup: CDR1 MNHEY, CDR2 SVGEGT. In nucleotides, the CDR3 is TGTGCCAGCAGTTACCCCCCATGGGGAGTCAGCTCCAATCAGCCCCAGCATTTT. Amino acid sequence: CASSYPPWGVSSNQPQHF.

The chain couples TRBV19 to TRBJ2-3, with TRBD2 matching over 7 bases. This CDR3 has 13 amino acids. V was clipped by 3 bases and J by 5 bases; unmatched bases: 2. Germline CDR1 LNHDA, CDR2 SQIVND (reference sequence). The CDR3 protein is CASSMGGVDTQYF. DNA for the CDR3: TGTGCCAGTAGTATGGGGGGGGTAGATACGCAGTATTTT.

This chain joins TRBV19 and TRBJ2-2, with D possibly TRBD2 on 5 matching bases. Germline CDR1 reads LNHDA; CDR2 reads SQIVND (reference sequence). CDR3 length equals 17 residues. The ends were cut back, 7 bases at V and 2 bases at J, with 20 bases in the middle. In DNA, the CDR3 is TGTGCCAGTACCCCCCCGGTGGGAGCGAATAACACCGGGGAGCTGTTTTTT. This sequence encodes CASTPPVGANNTGELFF.

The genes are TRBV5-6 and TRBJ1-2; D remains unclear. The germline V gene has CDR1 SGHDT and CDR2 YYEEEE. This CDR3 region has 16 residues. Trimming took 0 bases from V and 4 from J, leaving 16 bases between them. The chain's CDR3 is CASSLGGNRAIYGYTF. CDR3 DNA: TGTGCCAGCAGCTTGGGAGGGAACAGAGCCATCTATGGCTACACCTTC.

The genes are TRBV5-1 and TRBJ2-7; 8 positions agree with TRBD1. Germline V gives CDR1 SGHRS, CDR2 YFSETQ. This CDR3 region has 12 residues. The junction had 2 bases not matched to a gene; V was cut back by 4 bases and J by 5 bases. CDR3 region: CASSADRDEQYF. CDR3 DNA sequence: TGCGCCAGCAGCGCGGACAGGGACGAGCAGTACTTC.